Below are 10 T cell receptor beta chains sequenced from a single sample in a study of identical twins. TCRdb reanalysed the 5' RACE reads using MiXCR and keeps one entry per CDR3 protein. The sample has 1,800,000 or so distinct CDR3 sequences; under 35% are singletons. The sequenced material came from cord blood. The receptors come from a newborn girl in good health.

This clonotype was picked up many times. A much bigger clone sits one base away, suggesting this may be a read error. The CDR3 nucleotides are TGCGCCAGCAGCTTGGAAGCTACGCAGTATTTT. Translated: CASSLEATQYF. The chain uses TRBV5-1 and TRBJ2-3; D remains ambiguous. The ends were cut back, 0 bases at V and 8 bases at J, with 4 bases in the middle. In germline, CDR1 is SGHRS, CDR2 YFSETQ. The CDR3 length is 11 residues.

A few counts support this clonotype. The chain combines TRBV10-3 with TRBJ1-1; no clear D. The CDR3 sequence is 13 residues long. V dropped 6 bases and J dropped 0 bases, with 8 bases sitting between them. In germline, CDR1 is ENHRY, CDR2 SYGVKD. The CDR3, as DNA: TGTGCCATCAGCCCCGCTATGAACACTGAAGCTTTCTTT. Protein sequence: CAISPAMNTEAFF.

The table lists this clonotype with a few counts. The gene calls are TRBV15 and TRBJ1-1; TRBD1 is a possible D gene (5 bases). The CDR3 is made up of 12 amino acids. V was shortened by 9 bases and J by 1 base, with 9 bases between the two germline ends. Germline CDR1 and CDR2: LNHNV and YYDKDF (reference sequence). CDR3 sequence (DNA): TGTGCCACTCGCGGGGGGAACACTGAAGCTTTCTTT. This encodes CATRGGNTEAFF. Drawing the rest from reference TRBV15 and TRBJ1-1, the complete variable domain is DAMVIQNPRYQVTQFGKPVTLSCSQTLNHNVMYWYQQKSSQAPKLLFHYYDKDFNNEADTPDNFQSRRPNTSFCFLDIRSPGLGDTAMYLCATRGGNTEAFFGQGTRLTVV.

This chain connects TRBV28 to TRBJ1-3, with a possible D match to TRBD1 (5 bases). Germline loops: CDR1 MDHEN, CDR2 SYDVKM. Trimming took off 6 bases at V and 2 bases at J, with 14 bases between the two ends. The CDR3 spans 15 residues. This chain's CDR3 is CASSPPGTAGNTIYF. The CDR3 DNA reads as TGTGCCAGCAGCCCTCCTGGGACGGCTGGAAACACCATATATTTT.

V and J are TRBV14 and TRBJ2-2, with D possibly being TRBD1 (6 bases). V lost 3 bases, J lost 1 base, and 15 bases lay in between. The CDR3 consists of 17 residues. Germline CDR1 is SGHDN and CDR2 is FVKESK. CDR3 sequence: CASSQPVGAMNTGELFF. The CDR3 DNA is TGTGCCAGCAGCCAGCCAGTGGGGGCGATGAACACCGGGGAGCTGTTTTTT.

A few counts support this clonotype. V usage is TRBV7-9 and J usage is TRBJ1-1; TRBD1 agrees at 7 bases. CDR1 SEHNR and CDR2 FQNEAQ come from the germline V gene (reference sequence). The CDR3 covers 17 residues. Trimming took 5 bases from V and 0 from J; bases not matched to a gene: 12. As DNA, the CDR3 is TGTGCCAGCAGCCCTACCGGGACAGCCATCCTGAACACTGAAGCTTTCTTT. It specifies CASSPTGTAILNTEAFF. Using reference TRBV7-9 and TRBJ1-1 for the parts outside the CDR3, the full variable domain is DTGVSQNPRHKITKRGQNVTFRCDPISEHNRLYWYRQTLGQGPEFLTYFQNEAQLEKSRLLSDRFSAERPKGSFSTLEIQRTEQGDSAMYLCASSPTGTAILNTEAFFGQGTRLTVV.

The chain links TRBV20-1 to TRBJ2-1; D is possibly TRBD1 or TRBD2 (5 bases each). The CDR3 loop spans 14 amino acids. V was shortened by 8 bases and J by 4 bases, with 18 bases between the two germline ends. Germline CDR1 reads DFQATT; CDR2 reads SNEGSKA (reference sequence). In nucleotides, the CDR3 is TGCAGTTCTGGGGGTAGCCCTTTTTACAATGAGCAGTTCTTC. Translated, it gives CSSGGSPFYNEQFF.

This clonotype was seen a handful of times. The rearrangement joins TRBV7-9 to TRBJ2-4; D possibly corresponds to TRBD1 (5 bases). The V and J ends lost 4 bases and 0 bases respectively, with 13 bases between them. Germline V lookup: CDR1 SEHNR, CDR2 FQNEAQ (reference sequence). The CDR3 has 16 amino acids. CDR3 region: CASSSTDPLAKNIQYF. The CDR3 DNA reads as TGTGCCAGCAGCTCGACAGACCCTCTAGCCAAAAACATTCAGTACTTC.

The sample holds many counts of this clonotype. CDR3 amino acids: CSAALGTNYGYTF. CDR3 nucleotides: TGCAGTGCTGCCCTCGGAACTAACTATGGCTACACCTTC. The chain links TRBV20-1 to TRBJ1-2, with no clear D. The CDR3 sequence is 13 residues long. With 5 bases removed from V and 0 bases from J, the gap between germline ends came to 10 bases. Per the germline V gene, CDR1 is DFQATT and CDR2 is SNEGSKA (reference sequence).

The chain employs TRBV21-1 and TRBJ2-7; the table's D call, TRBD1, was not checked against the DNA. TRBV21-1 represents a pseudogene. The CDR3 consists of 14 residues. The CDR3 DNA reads TGTGCCAGCAGCAAAGAGGTCAAGGGGCCCGAGCAGTACTTC. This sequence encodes CASSKEVKGPEQYF.